A single sample is the source of the 6 T cell receptor beta chains below, sequenced in a study of cytomegalovirus exposure and HLA in healthy donors. PCR amplification relied on 60 Vbeta primers (plus 13 Jbeta primers). Clones were read by immunoSEQ multiplex PCR, and TCRdb kept only the in-frame ones, dropping some. The data hold nearly 200,000 clones, with about four fifths observed a single time. The sequenced sample consisted of PBMCs. These receptors originate from a boy aged 2 to 10 in good health and CMV-seronegative.

This clone occurred a few times. The chain combines TRBV5-1 with TRBJ1-1; 7 bases are shared with TRBD1. CDR3 length: 14 residues. Trimming took 3 bases from V and 4 from J; bases not matched to a gene: 6. In germline, CDR1 is SGHRS, CDR2 YFSETQ. CDR3: CASSSPDRATEAFF. For the CDR3, the DNA is TGCGCCAGCAGCTCCCCCGACAGGGCCACTGAAGCTTTCTTT.

The CDR3 coding sequence is TGTGCCAGCAGCCGGGGACTAGCGGGGCTCGAGCAGTACTTC. This encodes CASSRGLAGLEQYF. The chain carries TRBV7-9 and TRBJ2-7; 13 bases align to TRBD2. Germline CDR1 and CDR2: SEHNR and FQNEAQ (reference sequence). The CDR3 has 14 amino acids. With 5 bases clipped from V and 6 bases from J, the junction kept 4 bases outside the gene matches.

The chain uses TRBV4-1 and TRBJ1-3; D is possibly TRBD1 (6 bases). The CDR3 length is 16 residues. Deletions cut 4 bases from V and 0 bases from J, with 13 bases between. Germline loops: CDR1 MGHRA, CDR2 YSYEKL. The CDR3 DNA sequence: TGCGCCAGCAGCCCCCACAGGGAATACTCTGGAAACACCATATATTTT. Its translation is CASSPHREYSGNTIYF.

This clone was observed a single time. The V gene is TRBV2, the J gene TRBJ2-1; no definite D call. From germline, CDR1 is SNHLY and CDR2 FYNNEI. The V end lost 8 bases, the J end lost 2 bases, and 10 bases lay between the germline ends. The CDR3 loop spans 13 amino acids. The DNA for the CDR3 is TGTGCCAGCCTCCCCCCGGCCTACAATGAGCAGTTCTTC. Encoded protein: CASLPPAYNEQFF.

V is TRBV27 and J is TRBJ1-4; D perhaps matches TRBD1 (6 bases). Germline loops: CDR1 MNHEY, CDR2 SMNVEV (reference sequence). Between the trimmed V and J ends, which lost 1 base and 3 bases, there was a span of 9 bases. There are 15 residues in the CDR3. The CDR3 nucleotides read TGTGCCAGCAGTTTATTCGAGGGGGCTAATGAAAAACTGTTTTTT. It specifies CASSLFEGANEKLFF.

DNA of the CDR3: TGCGCCAGCAGCCAAGACCAGAATCAGCCCCAGCATTTT. This gives the protein CASSQDQNQPQHF. The V and J genes are TRBV4-3 and TRBJ1-5; D unclear. The CDR3 is 13 amino acids. Germline CDR1 reads LGHNA; CDR2 reads YSLEER. The ends were cut back, 0 bases at V and 4 bases at J, with 4 bases in the middle.